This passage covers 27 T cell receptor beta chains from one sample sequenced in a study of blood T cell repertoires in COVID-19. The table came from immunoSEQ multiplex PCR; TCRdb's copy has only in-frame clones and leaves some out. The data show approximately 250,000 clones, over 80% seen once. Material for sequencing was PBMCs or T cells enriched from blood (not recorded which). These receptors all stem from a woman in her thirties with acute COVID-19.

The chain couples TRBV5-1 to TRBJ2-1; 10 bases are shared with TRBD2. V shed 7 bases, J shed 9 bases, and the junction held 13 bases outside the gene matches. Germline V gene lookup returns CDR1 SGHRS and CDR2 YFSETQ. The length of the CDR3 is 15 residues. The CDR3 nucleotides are TGCGCCAGCGCACGGGGCCTAGCGGGAGAGGGTGAGCAGTTCTTC. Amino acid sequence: CASARGLAGEGEQFF.

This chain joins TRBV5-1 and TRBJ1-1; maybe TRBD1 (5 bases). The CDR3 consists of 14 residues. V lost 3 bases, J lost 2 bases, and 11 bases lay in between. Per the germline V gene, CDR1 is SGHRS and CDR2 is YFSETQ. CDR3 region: CASSSMGGNTEAFF. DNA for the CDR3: TGCGCCAGCAGCTCGATGGGGGGAAACACTGAAGCTTTCTTT.

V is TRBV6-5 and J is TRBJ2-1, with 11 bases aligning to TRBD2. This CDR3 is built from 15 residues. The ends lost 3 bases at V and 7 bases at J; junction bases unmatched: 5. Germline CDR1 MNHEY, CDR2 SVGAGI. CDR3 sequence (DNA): TGTGCCAGCAGTTATACCGGGACTAGCGGAAATGAGCAGTTCTTC. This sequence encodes CASSYTGTSGNEQFF.

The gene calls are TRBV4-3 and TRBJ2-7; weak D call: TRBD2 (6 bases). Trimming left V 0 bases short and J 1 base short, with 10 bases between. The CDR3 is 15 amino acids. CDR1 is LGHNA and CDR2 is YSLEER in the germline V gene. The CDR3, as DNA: TGCGCCAGCAGCCAAGAGGAGGGTGGATCCTACGAGCAGTACTTC. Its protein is CASSQEEGGSYEQYF.

This chain's CDR3 is CASSLDRTDGYTF. Written as DNA, the CDR3 is TGTGCCAGCAGCTTGGACAGGACCGATGGCTACACCTTC. This chain joins TRBV7-9 and TRBJ1-2; 7 nucleotides align to TRBD1. The CDR3 sequence is 13 residues long. V shed 3 bases and J 6 bases; nucleotides not matched to a gene: 4. The germline CDR1 and CDR2 sequences are SEHNR and FQNEAQ (reference sequence).

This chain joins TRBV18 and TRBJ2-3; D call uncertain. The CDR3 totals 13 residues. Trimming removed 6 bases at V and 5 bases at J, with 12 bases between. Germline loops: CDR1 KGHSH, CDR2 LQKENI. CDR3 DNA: TGTGCCAGCTCGCAAGGCGGCGTAGATACGCAGTATTTT. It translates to CASSQGGVDTQYF.

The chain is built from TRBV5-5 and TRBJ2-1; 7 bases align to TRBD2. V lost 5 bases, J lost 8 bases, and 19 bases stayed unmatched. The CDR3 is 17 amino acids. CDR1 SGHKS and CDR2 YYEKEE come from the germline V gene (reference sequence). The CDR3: CASSKGSGGSLGDEQFF. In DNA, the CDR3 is TGTGCCAGCAGTAAAGGCTCGGGCGGGAGCCTTGGGGATGAGCAGTTCTTC.

For the CDR3, the DNA is TGTGCCAGCAGCCCGGGCGGGGGACAGGGGGCGTTTGGGGCCAACGTCCTGACTTTC. This gives the protein CASSPGGGQGAFGANVLTF. This chain uses TRBV4-2 with TRBJ2-6; the match to TRBD1 covers 12 bases. This CDR3 has 19 amino acids. The trim removed 4 bases at V and 3 bases at J, leaving 10 bases unmatched. Per germline, CDR1 LGHNA and CDR2 YNFKEQ.

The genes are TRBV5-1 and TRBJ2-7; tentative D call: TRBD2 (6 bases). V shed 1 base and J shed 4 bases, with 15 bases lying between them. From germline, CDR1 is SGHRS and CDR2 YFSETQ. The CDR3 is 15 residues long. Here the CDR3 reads CASSLLPGEGYEQYF. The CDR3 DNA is TGCGCCAGCAGCTTGCTTCCGGGAGAGGGATACGAGCAGTACTTC.

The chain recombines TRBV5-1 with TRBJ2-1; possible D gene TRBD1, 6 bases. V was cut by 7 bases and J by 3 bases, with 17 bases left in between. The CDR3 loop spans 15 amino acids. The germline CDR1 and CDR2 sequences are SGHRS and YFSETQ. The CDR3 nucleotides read TGCGCCAGCGGCGACAGGCGGAAGGGCTACAATGAGCAGTTCTTC. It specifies CASGDRRKGYNEQFF.

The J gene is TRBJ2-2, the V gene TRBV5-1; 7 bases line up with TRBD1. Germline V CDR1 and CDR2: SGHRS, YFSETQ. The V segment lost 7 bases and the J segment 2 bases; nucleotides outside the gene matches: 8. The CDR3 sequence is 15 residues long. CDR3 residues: CASVKGAENTGELFF. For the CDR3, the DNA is TGCGCCAGCGTTAAGGGGGCAGAAAACACCGGGGAGCTGTTTTTT.

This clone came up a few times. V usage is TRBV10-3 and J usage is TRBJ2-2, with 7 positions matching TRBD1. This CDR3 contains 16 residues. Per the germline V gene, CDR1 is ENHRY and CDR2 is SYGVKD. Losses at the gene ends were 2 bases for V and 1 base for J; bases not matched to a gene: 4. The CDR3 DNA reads TGTGCCATCAGTGAGATCGGGACAGAGAACACCGGGGAGCTGTTTTTT. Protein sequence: CAISEIGTENTGELFF.

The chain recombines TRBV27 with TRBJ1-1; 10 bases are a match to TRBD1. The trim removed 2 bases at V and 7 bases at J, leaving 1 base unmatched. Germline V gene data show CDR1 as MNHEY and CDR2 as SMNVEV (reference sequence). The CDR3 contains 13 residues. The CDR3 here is CASSLGQGDEAFF. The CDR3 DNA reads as TGTGCCAGCAGTTTAGGACAGGGGGATGAAGCTTTCTTT.

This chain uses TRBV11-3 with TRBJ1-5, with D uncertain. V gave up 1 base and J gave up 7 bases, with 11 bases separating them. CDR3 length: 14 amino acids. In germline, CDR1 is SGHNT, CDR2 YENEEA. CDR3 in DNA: TGTGCCAGCAGCTTAGTCAGAGGGCCCCAGCCCCAGCATTTT. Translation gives CASSLVRGPQPQHF.

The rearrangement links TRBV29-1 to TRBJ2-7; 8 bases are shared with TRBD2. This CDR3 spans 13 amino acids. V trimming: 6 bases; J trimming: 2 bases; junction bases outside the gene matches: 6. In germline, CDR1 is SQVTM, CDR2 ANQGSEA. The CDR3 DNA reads TGCAGCGTCCCGGGACTAGTACCCTACGAGCAGTACTTC. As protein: CSVPGLVPYEQYF.

CDR3 DNA sequence: TGCGCCAGCAGCCCGGACATAAGCACAGATACGCAGTATTTT. Protein: CASSPDISTDTQYF. The chain combines TRBV4-1 with TRBJ2-3; tentative D call: TRBD1 (5 bases). CDR1 and CDR2 (germline): MGHRA, YSYEKL. V lost 4 bases and J lost 0, with 8 bases in between. The CDR3 extends over 14 amino acids.

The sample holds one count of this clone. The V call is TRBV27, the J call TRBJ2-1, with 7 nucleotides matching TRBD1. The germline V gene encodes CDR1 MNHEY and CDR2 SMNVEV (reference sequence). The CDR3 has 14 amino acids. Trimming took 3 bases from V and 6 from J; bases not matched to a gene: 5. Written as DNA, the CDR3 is TGTGCCAGCAGTTTCTCGACAGGGCTCAATGAGCAGTTCTTC. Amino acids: CASSFSTGLNEQFF.

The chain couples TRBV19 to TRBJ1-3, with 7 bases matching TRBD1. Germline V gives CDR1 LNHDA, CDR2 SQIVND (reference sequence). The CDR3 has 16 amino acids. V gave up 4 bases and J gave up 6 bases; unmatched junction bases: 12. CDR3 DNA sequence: TGTGCCAGTAGTACGCCTCGGGACAGCCTTACAAACACCATATATTTT. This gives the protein CASSTPRDSLTNTIYF.

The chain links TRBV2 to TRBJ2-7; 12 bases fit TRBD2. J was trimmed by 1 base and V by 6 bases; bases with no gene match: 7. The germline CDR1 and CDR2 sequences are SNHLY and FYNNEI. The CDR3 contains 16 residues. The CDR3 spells CASRPLAGGRSYEQYF. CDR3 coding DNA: TGTGCCAGCAGGCCACTAGCGGGAGGAAGGTCCTACGAGCAGTACTTC.

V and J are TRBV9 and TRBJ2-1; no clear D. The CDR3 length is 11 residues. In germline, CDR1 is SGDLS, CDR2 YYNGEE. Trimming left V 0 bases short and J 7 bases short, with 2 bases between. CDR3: CASSVANEQFF. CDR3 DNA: TGTGCCAGCAGCGTAGCTAATGAGCAGTTCTTC.

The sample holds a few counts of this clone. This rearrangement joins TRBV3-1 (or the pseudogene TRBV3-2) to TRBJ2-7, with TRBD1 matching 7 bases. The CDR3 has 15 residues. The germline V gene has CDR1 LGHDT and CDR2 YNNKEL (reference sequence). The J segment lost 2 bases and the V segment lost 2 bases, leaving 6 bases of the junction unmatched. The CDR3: CASSQTTGSTYEQYF. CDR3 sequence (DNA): TGTGCCAGCAGCCAAACGACAGGGAGTACCTACGAGCAGTACTTC.

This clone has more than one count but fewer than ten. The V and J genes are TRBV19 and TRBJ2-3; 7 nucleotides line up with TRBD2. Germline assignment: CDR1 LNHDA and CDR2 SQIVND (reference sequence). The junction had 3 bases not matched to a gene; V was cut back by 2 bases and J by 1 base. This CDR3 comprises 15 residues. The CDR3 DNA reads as TGTGCCAGTAGTATACGGGGGGACGGCACAGATACGCAGTATTTT. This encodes CASSIRGDGTDTQYF.

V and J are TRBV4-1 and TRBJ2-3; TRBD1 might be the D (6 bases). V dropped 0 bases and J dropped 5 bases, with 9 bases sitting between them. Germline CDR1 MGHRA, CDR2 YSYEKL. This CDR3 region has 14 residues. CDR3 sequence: CASSQEQGVDTQYF. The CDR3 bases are TGCGCCAGCAGCCAAGAACAGGGTGTAGATACGCAGTATTTT.

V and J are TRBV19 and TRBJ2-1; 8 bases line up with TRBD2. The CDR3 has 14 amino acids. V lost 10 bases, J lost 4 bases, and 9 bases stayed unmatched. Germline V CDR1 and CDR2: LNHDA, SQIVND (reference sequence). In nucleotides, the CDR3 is TGTGCCACTAGCCAACTAGCGGAGTACAATGAGCAGTTCTTC. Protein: CATSQLAEYNEQFF.

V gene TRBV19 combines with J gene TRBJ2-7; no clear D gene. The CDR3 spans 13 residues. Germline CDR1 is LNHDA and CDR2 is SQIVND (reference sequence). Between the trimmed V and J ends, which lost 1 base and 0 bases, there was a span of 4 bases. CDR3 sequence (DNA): TGTGCCAGTAGTATAGCCCTCTCCTACGAGCAGTACTTC. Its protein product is CASSIALSYEQYF.

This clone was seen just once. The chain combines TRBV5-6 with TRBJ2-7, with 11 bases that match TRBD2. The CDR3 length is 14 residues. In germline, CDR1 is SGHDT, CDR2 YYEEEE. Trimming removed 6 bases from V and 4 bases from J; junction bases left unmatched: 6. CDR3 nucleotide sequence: TGTGCCAGCAAACCTAGCGGGAGGTTATACGAGCAGTACTTC. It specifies CASKPSGRLYEQYF.

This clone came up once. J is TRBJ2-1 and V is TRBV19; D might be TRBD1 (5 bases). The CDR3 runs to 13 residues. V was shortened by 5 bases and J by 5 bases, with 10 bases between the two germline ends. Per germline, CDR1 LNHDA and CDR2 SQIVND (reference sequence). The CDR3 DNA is TGTGCCAGTAGTGCAGGGTTCGACAATGAGCAGTTCTTC. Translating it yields CASSAGFDNEQFF. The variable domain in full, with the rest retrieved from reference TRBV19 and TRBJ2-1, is DGGITQSPKYLFRKEGQNVTLSCEQNLNHDAMYWYRQDPGQGLRLIYYSQIVNDFQKGDIAEGYSVSREKKESFPLTVTSAQKNPTAFYLCASSAGFDNEQFFGPGTRLTVL.